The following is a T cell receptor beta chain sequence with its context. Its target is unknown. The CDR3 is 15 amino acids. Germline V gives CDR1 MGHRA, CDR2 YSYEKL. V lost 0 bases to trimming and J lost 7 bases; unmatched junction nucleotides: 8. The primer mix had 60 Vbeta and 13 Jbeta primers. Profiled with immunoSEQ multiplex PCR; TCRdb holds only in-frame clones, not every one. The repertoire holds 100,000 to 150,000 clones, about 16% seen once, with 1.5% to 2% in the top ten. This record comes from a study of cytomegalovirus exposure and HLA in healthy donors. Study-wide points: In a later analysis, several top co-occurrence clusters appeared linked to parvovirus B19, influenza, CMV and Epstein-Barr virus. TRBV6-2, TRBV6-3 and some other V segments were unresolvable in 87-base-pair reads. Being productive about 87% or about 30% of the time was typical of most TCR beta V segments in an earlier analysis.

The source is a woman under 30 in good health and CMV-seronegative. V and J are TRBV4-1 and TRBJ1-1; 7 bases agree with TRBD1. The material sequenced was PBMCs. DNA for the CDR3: TGCGCCAGCAGCCAAGAGGGCCAGGGGGTAGGTGAAGCTTTCTTT. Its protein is CASSQEGQGVGEAFF.